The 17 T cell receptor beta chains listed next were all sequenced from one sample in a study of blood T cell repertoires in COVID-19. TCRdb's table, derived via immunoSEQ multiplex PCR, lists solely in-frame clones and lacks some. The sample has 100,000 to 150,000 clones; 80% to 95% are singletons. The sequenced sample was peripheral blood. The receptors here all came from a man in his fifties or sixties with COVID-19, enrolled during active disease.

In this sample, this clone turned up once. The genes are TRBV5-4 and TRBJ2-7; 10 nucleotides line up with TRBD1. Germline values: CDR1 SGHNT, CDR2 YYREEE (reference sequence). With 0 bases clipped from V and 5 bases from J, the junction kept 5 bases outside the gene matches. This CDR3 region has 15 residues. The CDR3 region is CASSLASGQGDEQYV. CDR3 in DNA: TGTGCCAGCAGCTTGGCCTCAGGACAGGGGGACGAGCAGTACGTC.

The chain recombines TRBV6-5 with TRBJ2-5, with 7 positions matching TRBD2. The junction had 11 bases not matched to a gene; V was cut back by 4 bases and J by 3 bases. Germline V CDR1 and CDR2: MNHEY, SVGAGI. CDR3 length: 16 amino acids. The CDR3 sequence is CASSLSGTSAKETQYF. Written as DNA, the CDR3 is TGTGCCAGCAGTTTAAGCGGGACGTCGGCTAAAGAGACCCAGTACTTC.

The CDR3 loop is CASSDRGRLEETQYF. The CDR3 DNA is TGTGCCAGCAGTGACAGGGGGCGCTTGGAAGAGACCCAGTACTTC. The J gene is TRBJ2-5, the V gene TRBV25-1; 8 positions agree with TRBD1. The V gene's germline CDR1 is MGHDK and CDR2 SYGVNS. The CDR3 is made up of 15 amino acids. The J segment lost 3 bases and the V segment lost 3 bases, leaving 6 bases of the junction unmatched.

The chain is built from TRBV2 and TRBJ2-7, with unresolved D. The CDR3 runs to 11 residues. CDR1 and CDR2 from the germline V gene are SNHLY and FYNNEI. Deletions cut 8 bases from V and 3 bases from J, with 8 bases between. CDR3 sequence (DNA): TGTGCCAGCGGGCAGATCTACGAGCAGTACTTC. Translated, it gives CASGQIYEQYF.

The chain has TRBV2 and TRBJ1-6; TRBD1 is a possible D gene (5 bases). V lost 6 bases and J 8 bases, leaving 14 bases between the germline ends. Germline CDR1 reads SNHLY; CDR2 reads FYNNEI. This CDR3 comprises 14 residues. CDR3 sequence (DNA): TGTGCCAGCAGAAGGACAACGGGGGATTCACCCCTCCACTTT. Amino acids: CASRRTTGDSPLHF. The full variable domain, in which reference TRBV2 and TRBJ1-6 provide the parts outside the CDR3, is EPEVTQTPSHQVTQMGQEVILRCVPISNHLYFYWYRQILGQKVEFLVSFYNNEISEKSEIFDDQFSVERPDGSNFTLKIRSTKLEDSAMYFCASRRTTGDSPLHFGNGTRLTVT.

CDR3 DNA sequence: TGTGCCAGCAGCCATTGCCGGGACAGCCTTATCGAGCAGTACTTC. It yields the protein CASSHCRDSLIEQYF. The chain links TRBV3-1 (or the pseudogene TRBV3-2) to TRBJ2-7, with 7 positions matching TRBD1. This CDR3 has 15 residues. Germline V lookup: CDR1 LGHDT, CDR2 YNNKEL (reference sequence). Trimming removed 3 bases from V and 6 bases from J; junction bases left unmatched: 11.

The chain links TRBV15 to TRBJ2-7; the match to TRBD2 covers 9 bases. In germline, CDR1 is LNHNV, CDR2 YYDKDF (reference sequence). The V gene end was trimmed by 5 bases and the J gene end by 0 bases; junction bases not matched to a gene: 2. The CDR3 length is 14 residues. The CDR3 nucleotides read TGTGCCACCAGCTCGACTAGCGGCTCCTACGAGCAGTACTTC. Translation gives CATSSTSGSYEQYF.

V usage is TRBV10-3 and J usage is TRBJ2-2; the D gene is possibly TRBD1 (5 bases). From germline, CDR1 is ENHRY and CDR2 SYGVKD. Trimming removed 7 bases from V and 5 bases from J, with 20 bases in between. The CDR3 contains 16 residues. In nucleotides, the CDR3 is TGTGCCATCAACTCAGGGATCGCGTTACGGACCGGGGAGCTGTTTTTT. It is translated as CAINSGIALRTGELFF.

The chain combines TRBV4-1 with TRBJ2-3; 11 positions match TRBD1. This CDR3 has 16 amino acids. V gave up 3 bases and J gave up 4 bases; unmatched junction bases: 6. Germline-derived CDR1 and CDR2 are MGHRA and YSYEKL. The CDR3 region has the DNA TGCGCCAGCAGCCACCTGGGGGGACAGGGGGCAGATACGCAGTATTTT. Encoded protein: CASSHLGGQGADTQYF.

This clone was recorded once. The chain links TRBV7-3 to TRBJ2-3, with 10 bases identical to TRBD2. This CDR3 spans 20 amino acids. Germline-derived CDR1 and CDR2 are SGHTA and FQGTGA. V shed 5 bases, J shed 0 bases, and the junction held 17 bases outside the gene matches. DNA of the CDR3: TGTGCCAGCAGCCCCACGGGTGGAGCGGGAGGGGGTGATAGCACAGATACGCAGTATTTT. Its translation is CASSPTGGAGGGDSTDTQYF.

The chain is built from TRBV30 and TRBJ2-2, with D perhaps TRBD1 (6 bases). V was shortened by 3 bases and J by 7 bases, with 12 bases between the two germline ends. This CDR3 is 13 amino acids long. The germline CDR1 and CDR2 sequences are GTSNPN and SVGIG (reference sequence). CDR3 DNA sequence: TGTGCCTGGAGGCAACAGGGCGTCGGGGAGCTGTTTTTT. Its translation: CAWRQQGVGELFF.

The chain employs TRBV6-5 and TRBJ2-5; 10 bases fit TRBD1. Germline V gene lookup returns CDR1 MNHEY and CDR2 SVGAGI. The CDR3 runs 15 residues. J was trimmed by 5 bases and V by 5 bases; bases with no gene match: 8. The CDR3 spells CASSTGQGSGETQYF. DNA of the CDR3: TGTGCCAGCAGTACGGGACAGGGGTCGGGGGAGACCCAGTACTTC.

The DNA for the CDR3 is TGTGCCACCGCCGGACAGACCGTTGGAAACACCATATATTTT. As protein: CATAGQTVGNTIYF. This rearrangement joins TRBV10-3 to TRBJ1-3; maybe TRBD1 (6 bases). CDR3 size: 14 residues. V dropped 10 bases and J dropped 3 bases, with 16 bases sitting between them. Germline V gene lookup returns CDR1 ENHRY and CDR2 SYGVKD.

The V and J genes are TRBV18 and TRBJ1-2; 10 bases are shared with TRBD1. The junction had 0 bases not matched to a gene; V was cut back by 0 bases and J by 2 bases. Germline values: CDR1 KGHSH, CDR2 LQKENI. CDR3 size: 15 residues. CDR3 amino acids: CASSPPGQGNYGYTF. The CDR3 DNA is TGTGCCAGCTCACCACCGGGACAGGGGAACTATGGCTACACCTTC.

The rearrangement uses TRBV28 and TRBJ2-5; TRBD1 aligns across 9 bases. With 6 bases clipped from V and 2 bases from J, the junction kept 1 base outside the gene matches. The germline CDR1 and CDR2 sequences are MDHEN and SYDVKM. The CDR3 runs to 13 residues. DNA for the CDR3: TGTGCCAGCAGGGGGACAGGGCAAGAGACCCAGTACTTC. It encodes CASRGTGQETQYF.

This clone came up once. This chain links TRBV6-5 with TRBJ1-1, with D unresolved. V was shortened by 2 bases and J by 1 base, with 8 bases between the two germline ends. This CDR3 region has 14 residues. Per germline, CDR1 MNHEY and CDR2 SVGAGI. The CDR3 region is CASSYAGPNTEAFF. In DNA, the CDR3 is TGTGCCAGCAGTTACGCAGGCCCGAACACTGAAGCTTTCTTT.

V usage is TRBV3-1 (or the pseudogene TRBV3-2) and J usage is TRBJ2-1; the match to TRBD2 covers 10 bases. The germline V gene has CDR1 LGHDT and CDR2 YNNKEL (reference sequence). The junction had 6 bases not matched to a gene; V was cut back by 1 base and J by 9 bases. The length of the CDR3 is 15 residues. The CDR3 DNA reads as TGTGCCAGCAGCCAAGGCCTAGCGGGAGTCCCTGAGCAGTTCTTC. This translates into CASSQGLAGVPEQFF.